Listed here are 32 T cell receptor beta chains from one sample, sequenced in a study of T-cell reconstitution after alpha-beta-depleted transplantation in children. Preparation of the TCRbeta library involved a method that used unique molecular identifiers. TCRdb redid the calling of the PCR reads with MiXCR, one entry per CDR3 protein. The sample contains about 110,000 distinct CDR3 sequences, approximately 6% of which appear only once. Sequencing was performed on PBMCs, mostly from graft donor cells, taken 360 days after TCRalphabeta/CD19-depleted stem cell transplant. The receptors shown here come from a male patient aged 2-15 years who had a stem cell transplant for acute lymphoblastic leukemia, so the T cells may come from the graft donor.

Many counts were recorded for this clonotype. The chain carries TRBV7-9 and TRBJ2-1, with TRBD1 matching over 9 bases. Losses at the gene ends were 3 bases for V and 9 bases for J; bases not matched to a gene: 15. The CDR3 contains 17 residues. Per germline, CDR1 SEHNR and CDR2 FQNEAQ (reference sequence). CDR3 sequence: CASSFHYRDRDTTEQFF. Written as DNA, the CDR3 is TGTGCCAGCAGCTTCCACTACCGGGACAGGGATACAACTGAGCAGTTCTTC. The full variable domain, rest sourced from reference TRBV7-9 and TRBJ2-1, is DTGVSQNPRHKITKRGQNVTFRCDPISEHNRLYWYRQTLGQGPEFLTYFQNEAQLEKSRLLSDRFSAERPKGSFSTLEIQRTEQGDSAMYLCASSFHYRDRDTTEQFFGPGTRLTVL.

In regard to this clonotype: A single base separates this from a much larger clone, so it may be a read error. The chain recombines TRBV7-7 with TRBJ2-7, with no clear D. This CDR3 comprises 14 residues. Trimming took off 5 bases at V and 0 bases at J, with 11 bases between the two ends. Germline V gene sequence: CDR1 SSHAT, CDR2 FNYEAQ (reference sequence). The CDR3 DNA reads TGTGCCAGCAGCCCAGAACGGCACTCCTACGAGCAGTACTTC. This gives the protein CASSPERHSYEQYF.

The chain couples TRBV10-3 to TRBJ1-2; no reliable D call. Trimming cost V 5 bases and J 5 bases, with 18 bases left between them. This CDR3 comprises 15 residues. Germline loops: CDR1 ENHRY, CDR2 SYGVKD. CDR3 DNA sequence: TGTGCCATCAGTATTGTCGAGGGCCCGAGGTATGGCTACACCTTC. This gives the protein CAISIVEGPRYGYTF.

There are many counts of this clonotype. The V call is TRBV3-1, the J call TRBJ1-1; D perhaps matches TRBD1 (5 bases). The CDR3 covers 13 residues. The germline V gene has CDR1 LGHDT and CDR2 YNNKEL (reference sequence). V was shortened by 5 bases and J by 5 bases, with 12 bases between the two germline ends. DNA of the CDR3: TGTGCCAGCAGCTGGACACCTAGGACTGAAGCTTTCTTT. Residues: CASSWTPRTEAFF.

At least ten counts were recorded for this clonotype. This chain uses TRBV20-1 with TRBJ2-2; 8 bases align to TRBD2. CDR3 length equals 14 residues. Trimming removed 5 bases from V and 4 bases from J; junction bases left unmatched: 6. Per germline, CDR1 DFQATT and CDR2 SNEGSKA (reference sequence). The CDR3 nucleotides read TGCAGTGCTTCGGCTAGCGGGCCCACCGGGGAGCTGTTTTTT. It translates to CSASASGPTGELFF.

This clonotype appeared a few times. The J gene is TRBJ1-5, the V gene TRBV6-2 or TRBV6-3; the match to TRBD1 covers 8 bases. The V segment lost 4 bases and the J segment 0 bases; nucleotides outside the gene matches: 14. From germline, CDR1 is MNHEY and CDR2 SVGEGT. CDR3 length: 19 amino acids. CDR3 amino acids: CASSLGPGTGSYSNQPQHF. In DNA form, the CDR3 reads TGTGCCAGCAGTTTGGGGCCCGGGACAGGATCTTATAGCAATCAGCCCCAGCATTTT.

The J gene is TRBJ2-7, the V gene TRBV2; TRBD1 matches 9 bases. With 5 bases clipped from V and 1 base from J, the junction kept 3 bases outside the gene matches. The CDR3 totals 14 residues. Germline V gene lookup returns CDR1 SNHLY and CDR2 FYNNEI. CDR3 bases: TGTGCCAGCAGTCGACAGGGGGGGTCCTACGAGCAGTACTTC. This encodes CASSRQGGSYEQYF.

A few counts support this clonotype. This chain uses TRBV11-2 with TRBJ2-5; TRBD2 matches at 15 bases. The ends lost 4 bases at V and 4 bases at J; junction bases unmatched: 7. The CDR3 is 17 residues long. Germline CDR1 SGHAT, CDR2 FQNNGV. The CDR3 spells CASSWTSGRAIGETQYF. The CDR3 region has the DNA TGTGCCAGCAGCTGGACTAGCGGGAGGGCAATCGGAGAGACCCAGTACTTC.

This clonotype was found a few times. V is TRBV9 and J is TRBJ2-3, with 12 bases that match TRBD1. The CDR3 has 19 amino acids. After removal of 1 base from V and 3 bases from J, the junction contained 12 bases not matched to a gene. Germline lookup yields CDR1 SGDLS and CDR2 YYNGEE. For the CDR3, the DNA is TGTGCCAGCAGCGTAAACCTAAAGGGGACAGGGGGCGCGACAGATACGCAGTATTTT. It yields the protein CASSVNLKGTGGATDTQYF.

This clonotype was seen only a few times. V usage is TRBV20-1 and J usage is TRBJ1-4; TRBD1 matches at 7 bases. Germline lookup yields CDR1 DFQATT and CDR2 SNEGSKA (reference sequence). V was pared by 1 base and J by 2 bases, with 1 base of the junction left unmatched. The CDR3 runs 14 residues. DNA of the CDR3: TGCAGTGCTAGAGCACAGGGGACTAATGAAAAACTGTTTTTT. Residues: CSARAQGTNEKLFF.

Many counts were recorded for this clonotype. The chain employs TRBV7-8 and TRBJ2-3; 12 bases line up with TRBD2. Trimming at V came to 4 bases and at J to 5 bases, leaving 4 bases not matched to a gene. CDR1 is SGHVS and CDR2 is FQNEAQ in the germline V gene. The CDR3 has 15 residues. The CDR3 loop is CASSSLGLAGDTQYF. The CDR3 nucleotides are TGTGCCAGCAGCTCACTGGGACTAGCGGGAGATACGCAGTATTTT.

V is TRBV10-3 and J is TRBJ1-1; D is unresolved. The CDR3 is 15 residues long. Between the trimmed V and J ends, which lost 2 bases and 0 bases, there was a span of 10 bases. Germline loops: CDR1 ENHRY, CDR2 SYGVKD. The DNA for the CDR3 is TGTGCCATCAGTGAGGACCAGAGGTTGAACACTGAAGCTTTCTTT. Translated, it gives CAISEDQRLNTEAFF.

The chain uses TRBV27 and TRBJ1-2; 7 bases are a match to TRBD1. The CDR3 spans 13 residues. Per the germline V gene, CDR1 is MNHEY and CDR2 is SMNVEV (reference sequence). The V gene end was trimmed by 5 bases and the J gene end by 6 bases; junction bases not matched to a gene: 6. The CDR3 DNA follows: TGTGCCAGCAGTCTACAGGGGTGGGATGGCTACACCTTC. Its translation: CASSLQGWDGYTF.

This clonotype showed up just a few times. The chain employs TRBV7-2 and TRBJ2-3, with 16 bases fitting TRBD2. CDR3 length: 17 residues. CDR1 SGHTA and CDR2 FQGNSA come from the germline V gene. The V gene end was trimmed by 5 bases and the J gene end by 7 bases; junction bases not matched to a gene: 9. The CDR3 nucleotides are TGTGCCAGCAGCCCAGGGACTAGCGGGAGGGCCTTAAATACGCAGTATTTT. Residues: CASSPGTSGRALNTQYF.

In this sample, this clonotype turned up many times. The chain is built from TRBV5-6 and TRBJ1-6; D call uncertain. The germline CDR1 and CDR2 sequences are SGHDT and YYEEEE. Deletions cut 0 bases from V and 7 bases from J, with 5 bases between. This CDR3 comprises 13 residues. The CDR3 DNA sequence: TGTGCCAGCAGCTTGGCGGGGAATTCACCCCTCCACTTT. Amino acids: CASSLAGNSPLHF. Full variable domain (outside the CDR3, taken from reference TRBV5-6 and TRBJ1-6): DAGVTQSPTHLIKTRGQQVTLRCSPKSGHDTVSWYQQALGQGPQFIFQYYEEEERQRGNFPDRFSGHQFPNYSSELNVNALLLGDSALYLCASSLAGNSPLHFGNGTRLTVT.

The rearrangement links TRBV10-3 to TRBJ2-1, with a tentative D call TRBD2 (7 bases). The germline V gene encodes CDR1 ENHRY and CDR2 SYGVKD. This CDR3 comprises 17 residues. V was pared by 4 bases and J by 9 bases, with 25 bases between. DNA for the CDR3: TGTGCCATCAGTGGGCTGGGGGGGCAAGGCCCTTCGAGTGAGCAGTTCTTC. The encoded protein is CAISGLGGQGPSSEQFF.

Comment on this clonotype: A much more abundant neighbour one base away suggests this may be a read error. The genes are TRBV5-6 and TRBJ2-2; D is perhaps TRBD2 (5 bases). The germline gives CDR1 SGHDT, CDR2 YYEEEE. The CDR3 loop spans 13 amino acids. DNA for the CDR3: TGTGCCAGCAGCTTCACCTTTACCGGGAAGCTGTTTTTT. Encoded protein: CASSFTFTGKLFF.

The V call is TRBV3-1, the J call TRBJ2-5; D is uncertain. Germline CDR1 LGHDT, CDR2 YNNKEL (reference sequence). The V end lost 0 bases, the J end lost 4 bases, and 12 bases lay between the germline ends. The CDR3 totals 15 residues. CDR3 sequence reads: CASSQEWTPPETQYF. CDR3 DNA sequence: TGTGCCAGCAGCCAAGAGTGGACCCCTCCAGAGACCCAGTACTTC.

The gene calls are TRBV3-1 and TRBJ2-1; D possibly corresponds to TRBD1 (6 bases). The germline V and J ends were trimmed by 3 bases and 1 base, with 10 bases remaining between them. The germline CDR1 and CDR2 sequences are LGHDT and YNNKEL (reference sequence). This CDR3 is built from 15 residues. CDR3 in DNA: TGTGCCAGCAGCCAGGGGGCAGGTTCCTACAATGAGCAGTTCTTC. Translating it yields CASSQGAGSYNEQFF.

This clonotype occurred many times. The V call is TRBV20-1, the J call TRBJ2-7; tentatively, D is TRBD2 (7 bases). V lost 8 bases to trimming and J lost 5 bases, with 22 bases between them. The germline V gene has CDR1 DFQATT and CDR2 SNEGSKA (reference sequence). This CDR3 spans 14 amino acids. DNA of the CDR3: TGCAGTTCCGGGCCAAGGGGGGGGCACAACGAGCAGTACTTC. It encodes CSSGPRGGHNEQYF.

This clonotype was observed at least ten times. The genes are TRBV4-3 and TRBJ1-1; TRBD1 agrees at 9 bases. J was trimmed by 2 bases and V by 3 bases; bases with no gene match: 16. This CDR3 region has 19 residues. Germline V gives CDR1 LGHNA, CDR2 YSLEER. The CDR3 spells CASSHRPRQGVMVNTEAFF. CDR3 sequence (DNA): TGCGCCAGCAGCCATAGACCTCGACAGGGGGTAATGGTAAACACTGAAGCTTTCTTT.

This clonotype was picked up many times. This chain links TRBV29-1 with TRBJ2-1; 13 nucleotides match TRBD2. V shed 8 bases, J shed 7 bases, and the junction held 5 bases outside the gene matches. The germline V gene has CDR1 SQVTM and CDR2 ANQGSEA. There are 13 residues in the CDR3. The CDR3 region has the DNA TGCAGCCAATGGACTAGCGGGAGTAATGAGCAGTTCTTC. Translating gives CSQWTSGSNEQFF.

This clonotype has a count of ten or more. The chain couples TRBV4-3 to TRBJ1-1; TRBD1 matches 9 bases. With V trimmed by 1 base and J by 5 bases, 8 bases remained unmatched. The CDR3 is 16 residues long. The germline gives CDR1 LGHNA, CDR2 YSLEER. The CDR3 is CASSQAPGTGLTEAFF. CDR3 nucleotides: TGCGCCAGCAGCCAAGCACCTGGGACAGGGTTAACTGAAGCTTTCTTT.

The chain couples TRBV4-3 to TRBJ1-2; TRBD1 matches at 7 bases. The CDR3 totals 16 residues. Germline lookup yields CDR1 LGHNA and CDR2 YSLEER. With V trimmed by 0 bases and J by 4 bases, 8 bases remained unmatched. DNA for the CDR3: TGCGCCAGCAGCCAAGAGACGACGGACAGGCCCTATGGCTACACCTTC. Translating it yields CASSQETTDRPYGYTF.

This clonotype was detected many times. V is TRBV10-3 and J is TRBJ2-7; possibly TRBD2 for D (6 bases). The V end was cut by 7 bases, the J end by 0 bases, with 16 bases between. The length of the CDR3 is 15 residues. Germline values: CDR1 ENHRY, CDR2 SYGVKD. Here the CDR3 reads CAITERAKSSYEQYF. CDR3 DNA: TGTGCCATCACAGAGCGGGCTAAGAGCTCCTACGAGCAGTACTTC.

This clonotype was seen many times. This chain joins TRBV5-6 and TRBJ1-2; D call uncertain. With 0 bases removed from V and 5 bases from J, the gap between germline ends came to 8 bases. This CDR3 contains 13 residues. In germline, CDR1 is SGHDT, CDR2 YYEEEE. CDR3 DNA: TGTGCCAGCAGCTTGGGTACAGAATATGGCTACACCTTC. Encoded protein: CASSLGTEYGYTF.

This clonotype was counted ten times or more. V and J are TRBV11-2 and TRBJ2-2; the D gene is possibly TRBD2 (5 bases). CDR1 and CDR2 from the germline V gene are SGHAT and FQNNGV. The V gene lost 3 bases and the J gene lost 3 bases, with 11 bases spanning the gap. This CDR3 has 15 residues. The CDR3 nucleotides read TGTGCCAGCAGCTTCCCGGGGTCCGACACCGGGGAGCTGTTTTTT. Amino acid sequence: CASSFPGSDTGELFF. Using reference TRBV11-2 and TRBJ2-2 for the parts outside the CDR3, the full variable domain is EAGVAQSPRYKIIEKRQSVAFWCNPISGHATLYWYQQILGQGPKLLIQFQNNGVVDDSQLPKDRFSAERLKGVDSTLKIQPAKLEDSAVYLCASSFPGSDTGELFFGEGSRLTVL.

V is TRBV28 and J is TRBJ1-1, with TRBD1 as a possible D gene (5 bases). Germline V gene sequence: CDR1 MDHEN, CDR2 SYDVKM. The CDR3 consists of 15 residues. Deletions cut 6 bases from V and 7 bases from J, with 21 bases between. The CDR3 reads CASRLSGGMRGEAFF. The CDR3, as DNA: TGTGCCAGCAGACTTTCGGGGGGAATGCGTGGTGAAGCTTTCTTT.

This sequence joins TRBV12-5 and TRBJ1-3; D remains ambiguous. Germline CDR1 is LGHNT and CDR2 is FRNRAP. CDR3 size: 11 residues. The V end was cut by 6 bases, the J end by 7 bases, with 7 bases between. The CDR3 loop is CASGRRNTIYF. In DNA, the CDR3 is TGTGCTAGTGGGCGACGGAACACCATATATTTT.

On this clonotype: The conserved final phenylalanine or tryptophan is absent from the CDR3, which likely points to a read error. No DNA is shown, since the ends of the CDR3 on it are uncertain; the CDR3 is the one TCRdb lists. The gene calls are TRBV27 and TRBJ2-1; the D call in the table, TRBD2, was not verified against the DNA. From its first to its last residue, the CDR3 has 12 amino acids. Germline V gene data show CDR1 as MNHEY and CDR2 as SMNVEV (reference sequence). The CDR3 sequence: CASSPTRGPVVL.

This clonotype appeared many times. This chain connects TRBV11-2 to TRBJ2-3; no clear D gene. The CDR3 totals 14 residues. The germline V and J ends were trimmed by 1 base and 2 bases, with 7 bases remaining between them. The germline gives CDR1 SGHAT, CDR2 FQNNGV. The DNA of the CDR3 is TGTGCCAGCAGCTTAGCGCGCCCCACAGATACGCAGTATTTT. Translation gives CASSLARPTDTQYF.

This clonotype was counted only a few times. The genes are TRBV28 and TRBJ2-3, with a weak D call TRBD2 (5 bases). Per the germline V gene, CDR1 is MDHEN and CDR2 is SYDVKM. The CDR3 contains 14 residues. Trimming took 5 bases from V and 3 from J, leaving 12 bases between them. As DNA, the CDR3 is TGTGCCAGCAGTACCGACCCGGGGACAGATACGCAGTATTTT. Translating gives CASSTDPGTDTQYF.